This TCR beta chain comes out of a study of shared clonotypes between healthy human individuals. CDR1 and CDR2 from the germline V gene are SGHDT and YYEEEE. With 3 bases removed from V and 6 bases from J, the gap between germline ends came to 6 bases. The CDR3 has 12 amino acids. The assay ran at deep level. Sequencing used immunoSEQ multiplex PCR; TCRdb keeps in-frame clones, though not all of them. This sample has around 650,000 clones; roughly 96% occur once, and the top ten carry 0.11%. It was CD45RO-negative cells, positively selected for CCR7, that made up naive CD8 cells, with terminally differentiated effector memory CD45RA+ cells excluded.

This sequence was found in a woman aged 25 to 39 in good health. The sequencing sample was made of naive CD8+ T cells sorted from blood. The rearrangement joins TRBV5-6 to TRBJ2-2; TRBD2 might be the D (6 bases). The DNA for the CDR3 is TGTGCCAGCAGCTCTAGCGCCGGGGAGCTGTTTTTT. It specifies CASSSSAGELFF.